These 29 T cell receptor beta chains came from one sample sequenced in a study of blood T cells in healthy people across ages. It was with a sample-barcoded 5' primer and a J-beta primer mix that a second PCR of roughly 6 to 11 cycles was run. MiXCR was run by TCRdb on the 5' RACE reads, yielding one entry per CDR3 protein. This table holds about a million distinct CDR3 sequences, roughly two fifths found once. Input material: blood. These receptors were obtained from a man aged 18 to 30 in good health.

The chain links TRBV27 to TRBJ2-2, with D perhaps matching TRBD1 (5 bases). The CDR3 consists of 13 residues. The V end lost 5 bases, the J end lost 6 bases, and 10 bases lay between the germline ends. Germline CDR1 and CDR2: MNHEY and SMNVEV (reference sequence). In DNA form, the CDR3 reads TGTGCCAGCAGTATGACAGTCCCCGGGGAGCTGTTTTTT. Its protein product is CASSMTVPGELFF.

CDR3 amino acids: CASSQVQGPNYGYTF. DNA for the CDR3: TGCGCCAGCAGCCAGGTACAGGGCCCTAACTATGGCTACACCTTC. The chain is built from TRBV4-1 and TRBJ1-2; perhaps TRBD1 as D (6 bases). The V and J ends lost 3 bases and 0 bases respectively, with 11 bases between them. CDR1 and CDR2 from the germline V gene are MGHRA and YSYEKL. The CDR3 is 15 residues long.

The rearrangement uses TRBV7-2 and TRBJ2-3, with TRBD2 matching 16 bases. Per germline, CDR1 SGHTA and CDR2 FQGNSA. The CDR3 sequence is 16 residues long. Trimming took 4 bases from V and 6 from J; bases not matched to a gene: 4. The DNA for the CDR3 is TGTGCCAGCAGCTCGGGACTAGCGGGGGGGTTCGATACGCAGTATTTT. Translation gives CASSSGLAGGFDTQYF.

This clonotype was seen a handful of times. The chain uses TRBV6-5 and TRBJ2-3, with 8 bases matching TRBD2. CDR1 MNHEY and CDR2 SVGAGI come from the germline V gene. Trimming at V came to 1 base and at J to 5 bases, leaving 8 bases not matched to a gene. There are 16 residues in the CDR3. For the CDR3, the DNA is TGTGCCAGCAGTTACTTCCGGGGGGGCATGGAAGATACGCAGTATTTT. This codes for CASSYFRGGMEDTQYF.

This clonotype was seen at least ten times. The rearrangement joins TRBV27 to TRBJ1-1; no firm D call. Germline CDR1 is MNHEY and CDR2 is SMNVEV (reference sequence). This CDR3 region has 15 residues. V shed 0 bases and J shed 1 base, with 9 bases lying between them. DNA of the CDR3: TGTGCCAGCAGTTTATCGAGGGCGGGGAACACTGAAGCTTTCTTT. This translates into CASSLSRAGNTEAFF.

The rearrangement uses TRBV10-3 and TRBJ2-7; 7 bases are shared with TRBD1. V dropped 6 bases and J dropped 3; count of bases not matched to a gene: 5. CDR3 length: 13 residues. The germline V gene encodes CDR1 ENHRY and CDR2 SYGVKD. The CDR3 reads CAISRGQYYEQYF. The CDR3 DNA is TGTGCCATCAGCAGGGGACAGTACTACGAGCAGTACTTC.

Remarks on this clonotype: A much larger clone sits a single nucleotide away, making a read error possible. The chain links TRBV4-3 to TRBJ2-3; possible D gene TRBD1, 5 bases. Germline V gives CDR1 LGHNA, CDR2 YSLEER. The CDR3 is 15 amino acids. The CDR3 nucleotides are TGCGCCAGCAACCAAGATAGGGGCAGCACAGATACGCAGTATTTT. It yields the protein CASNQDRGSTDTQYF.

The chain has TRBV3-1 and TRBJ2-3; 9 bases align to TRBD2. This CDR3 is built from 16 residues. Trimming cost V 5 bases and J 0 bases; bases outside gene matches: 6. In germline, CDR1 is LGHDT, CDR2 YNNKEL (reference sequence). The chain's CDR3 is CASSTRLAASTDTQYF. The CDR3 coding sequence is TGTGCCAGCAGCACACGACTAGCGGCCAGCACAGATACGCAGTATTTT.

This clonotype is a singleton in its sample. This chain connects TRBV10-2 to TRBJ2-1; the D is unclear. V lost 4 bases, J lost 11 bases, and 12 bases lay in between. This CDR3 spans 12 amino acids. The germline V gene encodes CDR1 WSHSY and CDR2 SAAADI. The CDR3 DNA is TGCGCCAGCAGTGGGGAAGGGAAAAAGCAGTTCTTC. Translation gives CASSGEGKKQFF.

This clonotype was seen more than once but under ten times. This sequence joins TRBV10-3 and TRBJ2-7, with 9 positions matching TRBD1. Germline V gene data show CDR1 as ENHRY and CDR2 as SYGVKD. V shed 4 bases, J shed 3 bases, and the junction held 1 base outside the gene matches. This CDR3 spans 13 amino acids. In nucleotides, the CDR3 is TGTGCCATCAGTGGACAGGGGGTCTACGAGCAGTACTTC. It codes for CAISGQGVYEQYF.

J is TRBJ1-3 and V is TRBV7-2, with 7 nucleotides matching TRBD1. Per germline, CDR1 SGHTA and CDR2 FQGNSA. The CDR3 extends over 15 amino acids. Trimming removed 4 bases from V and 2 bases from J; junction bases left unmatched: 5. CDR3 bases: TGTGCCAGCAGCTCCCAGGGGGGTGCTGGAAACACCATATATTTT. Translating gives CASSSQGGAGNTIYF.

The rearrangement joins TRBV6-2 or TRBV6-3 to TRBJ2-7; D perhaps matches TRBD2 (5 bases). Germline CDR1 and CDR2: MNHEY and SVGEGT. The V end lost 2 bases, the J end lost 3 bases, and 8 bases lay between the germline ends. CDR3 length equals 13 residues. The CDR3 nucleotides read TGTGCCAGCAGTTACAGGGAGTTCTACGAGCAGTACTTC. This sequence encodes CASSYREFYEQYF.

The chain carries TRBV29-1 and TRBJ1-5; TRBD1 is a possible D gene (5 bases). Trimming shortened V by 4 bases and J by 3 bases, and 13 bases separated the two germline ends. The CDR3 has 14 residues. Germline values: CDR1 SQVTM, CDR2 ANQGSEA. CDR3 in DNA: TGCAGCGTTGTCCTGGGGGGAGTCAATCAGCCCCAGCATTTT. Protein product: CSVVLGGVNQPQHF.

This chain links TRBV4-2 with TRBJ2-1; 9 bases agree with TRBD2. V was clipped by 0 bases and J by 0 bases; unmatched bases: 21. CDR3 length: 23 residues. In germline, CDR1 is LGHNA, CDR2 YNFKEQ. The CDR3 is CASSQDRRQHLGAGGSSYNEQFF. The DNA for the CDR3 is TGTGCCAGCAGCCAAGATCGTAGACAGCACCTGGGAGCGGGGGGCAGCTCCTACAATGAGCAGTTCTTC.

V gene TRBV27 combines with J gene TRBJ1-2; D possibly corresponds to TRBD1 (6 bases). This CDR3 is 14 amino acids long. CDR1 and CDR2 from the germline V gene are MNHEY and SMNVEV (reference sequence). Trimming pared 3 bases from V and 2 bases from J, leaving 10 bases between. CDR3 amino acids: CASSFRGQNYGYTF. The CDR3, as DNA: TGTGCCAGCAGTTTCAGGGGCCAAAACTATGGCTACACCTTC.

The chain recombines TRBV29-1 with TRBJ1-4, with 12 bases matching TRBD1. This CDR3 comprises 14 residues. Germline CDR1 SQVTM, CDR2 ANQGSEA. V shed 7 bases and J 8 bases; nucleotides not matched to a gene: 8. CDR3 amino acids: CSAGTGGFGEKLFF. The DNA for the CDR3 is TGCAGCGCTGGGACAGGGGGCTTTGGAGAAAAACTGTTTTTT. The full variable domain, in which reference TRBV29-1 and TRBJ1-4 provide the parts outside the CDR3, is SAVISQKPSRDICQRGTSLTIQCQVDSQVTMMFWYRQQPGQSLTLIATANQGSEATYESGFVIDKFPISRPNLTFSTLTVSNMSPEDSSIYLCSAGTGGFGEKLFFGSGTQLSVL.

The chain joins TRBV9 to TRBJ2-7; possibly TRBD2 for D (5 bases). CDR3 size: 15 residues. Germline V gene data show CDR1 as SGDLS and CDR2 as YYNGEE. V was cut by 2 bases and J by 4 bases, with 16 bases left in between. In nucleotides, the CDR3 is TGTGCCAGCAGCGTGGCGGGCCTCATCGGATACGAGCAGTACTTC. The encoded protein is CASSVAGLIGYEQYF.

The chain combines TRBV16 with TRBJ2-2; no clear D gene. The V end lost 2 bases, the J end lost 6 bases, and 7 bases lay between the germline ends. The CDR3 spans 13 residues. Germline CDR1 and CDR2: KGHSY and FQNENV. The CDR3 DNA reads as TGTGCCAGCAGCCAAACCCAGGCCGGGGAGCTGTTTTTT. It encodes CASSQTQAGELFF.

V is TRBV10-3 and J is TRBJ2-6; D call uncertain. Germline CDR1 is ENHRY and CDR2 is SYGVKD. V gave up 3 bases and J gave up 0 bases, with 6 bases separating them. The CDR3 totals 15 residues. CDR3 in amino acids: CAISDTRSGANVLTF. The CDR3 DNA is TGTGCCATCAGTGATACCCGCTCTGGGGCCAACGTCCTGACTTTC.

This clonotype showed up just a few times. The rearrangement links TRBV5-1 to TRBJ2-5; TRBD1 aligns across 7 bases. This CDR3 is 16 amino acids long. V gave up 1 base and J gave up 8 bases; unmatched junction bases: 14. CDR1 SGHRS and CDR2 YFSETQ come from the germline V gene. In nucleotides, the CDR3 is TGCGCCAGCAGCTTGTACGTCCAGGGGGTTGGTCGAACCCAGTACTTC. Its translation is CASSLYVQGVGRTQYF.

This chain joins TRBV7-2 and TRBJ2-7; D is uncertain. The J call is in doubt because the DNA end fits TRBJ2-5 better. This CDR3 spans 13 amino acids. Germline V CDR1 and CDR2: SGHTA, FQGNSA. The CDR3 loop is CASSFGISETQYF. CDR3 bases: TGTGCCAGCAGCTTCGGTATATCTGAGACCCAGTACTTC.

This rearrangement joins TRBV20-1 to TRBJ2-2; a weak D match, TRBD2 (5 bases). The CDR3 consists of 13 residues. V was cut by 2 bases and J by 1 base, with 5 bases left in between. CDR1 is DFQATT, CDR2 SNEGSKA, per germline (reference sequence). CDR3 in DNA: TGCAGTGCTAGACGGGGGAACACCGGGGAGCTGTTTTTT. This translates into CSARRGNTGELFF.

The V call is TRBV6-2 or TRBV6-3, the J call TRBJ2-1, with 10 bases identical to TRBD1. Germline CDR1 is MNHEY and CDR2 is SVGEGT. With 4 bases clipped from V and 6 bases from J, the junction kept 6 bases outside the gene matches. The CDR3 runs 15 residues. As DNA, the CDR3 is TGTGCCAGCAGTTCCCGGGACAGGGGCTTCAATGAGCAGTTCTTC. Translated, it gives CASSSRDRGFNEQFF.

The chain employs TRBV9 and TRBJ1-1; D is unresolved. The V gene's germline CDR1 is SGDLS and CDR2 YYNGEE. The CDR3 is 14 amino acids. Trimming removed 0 bases from V and 7 bases from J, with 13 bases in between. CDR3 loop: CASSVGGEMGEAFF. DNA for the CDR3: TGTGCCAGCAGCGTAGGTGGGGAAATGGGTGAAGCTTTCTTT.

J is TRBJ2-1 and V is TRBV7-3, with 7 bases matching TRBD2. The ends lost 0 bases at V and 8 bases at J; junction bases unmatched: 7. The germline CDR1 and CDR2 sequences are SGHTA and FQGTGA. The CDR3 is 15 residues long. The CDR3 sequence: CASSLTYAGRDEQFF. CDR3 nucleotides: TGTGCCAGCAGCTTAACGTATGCTGGGAGGGATGAGCAGTTCTTC.

This chain links TRBV14 with TRBJ2-7, with 7 bases fitting TRBD2. V was pared by 4 bases and J by 5 bases, with 8 bases of the junction left unmatched. This CDR3 spans 14 amino acids. In germline, CDR1 is SGHDN, CDR2 FVKESK. CDR3 sequence: CASSPLSGVHEQYF. CDR3 sequence (DNA): TGTGCCAGCAGCCCCCTGAGCGGGGTCCACGAGCAGTACTTC.

The chain carries TRBV20-1 and TRBJ2-5; D gene unclear. TRBJ2-7 matches the DNA end more closely, so the J call is doubtful. The V gene's germline CDR1 is DFQATT and CDR2 SNEGSKA (reference sequence). The CDR3 contains 11 residues. CDR3 sequence reads: CSARAPYEQYF. CDR3 nucleotide sequence: TGCAGTGCTAGAGCCCCTTACGAGCAGTACTTC.

In DNA, the CDR3 is TGTGCCAGCAGTTACGAGAGGGCCACTAACTATGGCTACACCTTC. It translates to CASSYERATNYGYTF. This chain joins TRBV6-2 or TRBV6-3 and TRBJ1-2; no clear D gene. The ends were cut back, 2 bases at V and 0 bases at J, with 10 bases in the middle. Germline CDR1 and CDR2: MNHEY and SVGEGT. The CDR3 runs to 15 residues.

The CDR3 sequence is CASTAGDLPTYEQYF. The CDR3 nucleotides read TGTGCCAGTACGGCCGGGGATCTACCAACCTACGAGCAGTACTTC. The chain links TRBV19 to TRBJ2-7; D is perhaps TRBD2 (5 bases). The V end was cut by 7 bases, the J end by 2 bases, with 18 bases between. The CDR3 is made up of 15 amino acids. Germline V CDR1 and CDR2: LNHDA, SQIVND (reference sequence).